This is a list of T cell receptor beta chains from one sample in a study of blood T cell repertoires in COVID-19. The repertoire was sequenced with immunoSEQ multiplex PCR; TCRdb's copy has only in-frame clones and lacks some. Among around 290,000 clones, approximately 89% were seen once, and the ten largest hold roughly 2.3%. The sequencing sample was made of peripheral blood. The receptor set was obtained from a woman aged 30 to 39 with COVID-19, enrolled during active disease. CDR3s include the opening cysteine and the closing phenylalanine or tryptophan. The order of the fields is V gene, CDR3 length, CDR3 protein.

TRBV24-1 13 CATSDRGPDGYTF
TRBV27 17 CASSAPGLAASTDTQYF
TRBV3-1/TRBV3-2 13 CASSQGVDSPLHF
TRBV5-8 11 CAGAGGDTQYF
TRBV7-9 15 CASSPDRGRDNEQFF
TRBV5-1 12 CASRFTGTEQYF
TRBV6-5 15 CASRKSTGWNTEAFF
TRBV5-8 17 CASSLVGLRVSGNEQFF
TRBV18 15 CASSPSSRGSGEQYF
TRBV10-1 15 CASSTGGNGKNIQYF
TRBV4-1 16 CASSQETGGLYNEQFF
TRBV6-5 15 CASRPQGIDNSPLHF
TRBV7-2 14 CASSQRQSSSPLHF
TRBV18 16 CASSPLTPGTGGEAFF
TRBV21-1 12 CASSPGTRRQFF
TRBV27 16 CASSPNSGSPYNEQFF
TRBV6-5 14 CASRSGGLGEKLFF
TRBV21-1 16 CASSKGRAILGDEQYF
TRBV29-1 14 CSSWGQGEDYGYTF
TRBV4-1 13 CASSQEGGETQYF
TRBV19 15 CASSISVSGSNGYTF
TRBV5-1 14 CASSPGIHDYGYTF
TRBV3-1/TRBV3-2 16 CASSQGGQTLNYGYTF
TRBV29-1 13 CSVEGDRTQTQYF
TRBV25-1 13 CASSARDFQTQYF
TRBV6-5 13 CASSYSGGGELFF
TRBV19 14 CASSIGGQGQTQYF
TRBV5-3 13 CARTPGGVRTQHF
TRBV19 14 CASSTTGGEETQYF
TRBV6-5 15 CASSPGTSGRYEQFF
TRBV11-2 15 CASSTPRGIVNEAFF
TRBV5-1 17 CASSLAGVVVGTDTQYF
TRBV5-1 13 CASSLGQDGELFF
TRBV5-1 15 CASSRDLVNTGELFF
TRBV5-1 15 CASSLAQGDNEKLFF
TRBV14 15 CASSHRGQGGYGYTF
TRBV6-2/TRBV6-3 13 CASSYTGPYEQYF
TRBV19 16 CASSSGTGLVYEKLFF
TRBV3-1/TRBV3-2 13 CASSLDRDYEQYF
TRBV2 13 CASSLGQLYGYTF
TRBV7-2 14 CASSSMSGSYEQYF
TRBV6-5 14 CASSSGINNSPLHF
TRBV25-1 13 CASTARGSAEAFF
TRBV29-1 13 CSVGYSNQETQYF
TRBV19 16 CASSSPGLAGSNEQFF
TRBV29-1 13 CSVRGLAGAEQFF
TRBV6-6 16 CASSHRTLQGAHGYTF
TRBV28 16 CASSLLLGGPSYEQYF
TRBV5-6 15 CASSIGITGGRRYTF
TRBV13 16 CASLDRAEVMNTEAFF